Sequencing of this TCR beta chain was carried out in a study of shared clonotypes between healthy human individuals. Naive CD8 cells comprised CD45RO-negative, CCR7-positively selected cells, excluding terminally differentiated effector memory CD45RA+ cells. TCRdb's table, derived via immunoSEQ multiplex PCR, lists solely in-frame clones and lacks some. Among fewer than 800,000 clones listed, approximately 90% were seen once. The germline V gene has CDR1 SGHTA and CDR2 FQGNSA. The CDR3 is 14 residues long. Trimming cost V 0 bases and J 6 bases, with 12 bases left between them. The sample was naive CD8+ T cells sorted from blood. This sequence was found in a man younger than 40 in good health. This chain uses TRBV7-2 with TRBJ2-7; the D is unclear. CDR3 loop: CASSLAPGWREQYF. The CDR3 DNA reads TGTGCCAGCAGCTTAGCTCCCGGTTGGCGCGAGCAGTACTTC.